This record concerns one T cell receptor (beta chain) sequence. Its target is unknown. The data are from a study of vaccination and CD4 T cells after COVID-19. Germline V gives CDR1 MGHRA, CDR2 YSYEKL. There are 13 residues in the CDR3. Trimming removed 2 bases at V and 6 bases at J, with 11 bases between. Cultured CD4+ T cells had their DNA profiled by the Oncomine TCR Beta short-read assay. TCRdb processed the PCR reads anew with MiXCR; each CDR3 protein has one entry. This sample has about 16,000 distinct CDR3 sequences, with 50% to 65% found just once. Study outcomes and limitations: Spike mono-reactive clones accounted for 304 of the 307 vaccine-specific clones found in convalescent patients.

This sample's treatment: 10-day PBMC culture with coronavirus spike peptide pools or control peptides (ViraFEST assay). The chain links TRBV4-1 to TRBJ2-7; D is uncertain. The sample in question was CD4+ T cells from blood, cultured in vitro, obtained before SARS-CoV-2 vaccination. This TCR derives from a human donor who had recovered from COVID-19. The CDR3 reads CASSQRLPGEQYF. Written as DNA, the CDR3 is TGCGCCAGCAGCCAACGGCTACCTGGCGAGCAGTACTTC.